A single sample is the source of the 24 T cell receptor beta chains below, sequenced in a study of T cells in Graves' hyperthyroidism and ophthalmopathy. Amplified TCR beta CDR3 regions derived from RNA transcripts. HTBI primers were used for first-round RT-PCR of the TCR CDR3. TCRdb fed the multiplex PCR reads into MiXCR, producing one record per CDR3 protein. The table has about 640,000 distinct CDR3 sequences, less than 25% seen once. Material for sequencing was blood. The source is a man aged 25 to 45 with Graves' ophthalmopathy.

This clonotype appeared a few times. The gene calls are TRBV6-1 and TRBJ1-1; 10 bases are shared with TRBD1. V lost 5 bases and J lost 0; bases outside the gene matches: 9. In germline, CDR1 is MNHNS, CDR2 SASEGT. The CDR3 length is 17 residues. The CDR3 sequence is CASSYSRDRGLNTEAFF. CDR3 nucleotide sequence: TGTGCCAGCAGTTATTCTCGGGACAGGGGCCTGAACACTGAAGCTTTCTTT.

There are a few counts of this clonotype. This sequence joins TRBV28 and TRBJ1-5, with 11 bases that match TRBD1. The V gene's germline CDR1 is MDHEN and CDR2 SYDVKM. V shed 5 bases, J shed 6 bases, and the junction held 9 bases outside the gene matches. CDR3 length equals 16 residues. Here the CDR3 DNA reads TGTGCCAGCAGTCAGCGGACAGGGGGCGGCGCTCAGCCCCAGCATTTT. It translates to CASSQRTGGGAQPQHF.

V usage is TRBV29-1 and J usage is TRBJ2-3; 10 bases are a match to TRBD2. J lost 4 bases, V lost 5 bases, and 3 bases had no gene match. Germline V gives CDR1 SQVTM, CDR2 ANQGSEA. The CDR3 extends over 13 amino acids. The CDR3 region is CSVSGRAADTQYF. The CDR3 nucleotides are TGCAGCGTTAGCGGGAGGGCCGCAGATACGCAGTATTTT.

This rearrangement joins TRBV28 to TRBJ2-7; TRBD1 agrees at 7 bases. CDR3 length equals 17 residues. V shed 3 bases and J 7 bases; nucleotides not matched to a gene: 18. In germline, CDR1 is MDHEN, CDR2 SYDVKM. The CDR3: CASSFSKGQQGRNEQYF. DNA of the CDR3: TGTGCCAGCAGTTTCTCCAAAGGACAACAGGGGCGTAATGAGCAGTACTTC.

The chain couples TRBV4-1 to TRBJ2-2; no clear D. Germline assignment: CDR1 MGHRA and CDR2 YSYEKL. The CDR3 length is 15 residues. Trimming stripped 1 base from V and 6 bases from J, with 12 bases between. The DNA for the CDR3 is TGCGCCAGCAGCCAAGGAACCCGCTTGGCCGGGGAGCTGTTTTTT. Its translation is CASSQGTRLAGELFF.

The J gene is TRBJ1-2, the V gene TRBV29-1, with D perhaps matching TRBD1 (5 bases). There are 12 residues in the CDR3. Per germline, CDR1 SQVTM and CDR2 ANQGSEA. The CDR3 DNA sequence: TGCAACGGGGGGGACGGAATCTATGGCTACACCTTC. It translates to CNGGDGIYGYTF.

Only a few counts were recorded for this clonotype. The chain recombines TRBV20-1 with TRBJ2-7; 8 bases match TRBD1. Germline V gene data show CDR1 as DFQATT and CDR2 as SNEGSKA (reference sequence). This CDR3 has 14 residues. V lost 6 bases, J lost 0 bases, and 7 bases stayed unmatched. The DNA of the CDR3 is TGCAGTGCCGGGATGCAGGGGGCCTCCTACGAGCAGTACTTC. Translated: CSAGMQGASYEQYF.

The chain is built from TRBV7-2 and TRBJ2-1, with TRBD2 identical over 11 bases. CDR3 length: 17 residues. The V gene's germline CDR1 is SGHTA and CDR2 FQGNSA. V trimming: 4 bases; J trimming: 4 bases; junction bases outside the gene matches: 9. This CDR3 reads CASSSPRASGRYNEQFF. CDR3 DNA sequence: TGTGCCAGCAGCTCTCCGCGGGCTAGCGGGAGGTACAATGAGCAGTTCTTC. Filled out from reference TRBV7-2 and TRBJ2-1, the complete variable domain reads GAGVSQSPSNKVTEKGKDVELRCDPISGHTALYWYRQSLGQGLEFLIYFQGNSAPDKSGLPSDRFSAERTGGSVSTLTIQRTQQEDSAVYLCASSSPRASGRYNEQFFGPGTRLTVL.

This clonotype occurred a few times. This rearrangement joins TRBV12-3 or TRBV12-4 to TRBJ1-6, with 7 nucleotides matching TRBD1. This CDR3 region has 15 residues. V lost 5 bases to trimming and J lost 10 bases; unmatched junction nucleotides: 11. The chain's CDR3 is CASSLVTGFYSPLHF. CDR3 in DNA: TGTGCCAGCAGTCTGGTGACAGGGTTTTACTCACCCCTCCACTTT.

This clonotype was counted a single time. V gene TRBV14 combines with J gene TRBJ2-7; D is perhaps TRBD1 (5 bases). Looked up from germline, CDR1 is SGHDN and CDR2 is FVKESK. Trimming left V 1 base short and J 2 bases short, with 27 bases between. This CDR3 region has 20 residues. CDR3 DNA: TGTGCCAGCAGCCAAGGAACCCTCCCGTGGAAGGGGCCCTGGACCTACGAGCAGTACTTC. Residues: CASSQGTLPWKGPWTYEQYF.

The rearrangement joins TRBV6-2 or TRBV6-3 to TRBJ1-1; 8 positions agree with TRBD1. The CDR3 sequence is 14 residues long. The germline CDR1 and CDR2 sequences are MNHEY and SVGEGT. The V and J ends lost 8 bases and 6 bases, in that order; junction bases with no gene match: 11. The CDR3 here is CASGQGQRRAEAFF. CDR3 DNA sequence: TGTGCCAGCGGACAGGGACAAAGGAGAGCTGAAGCTTTCTTT.

CDR3 amino acids: CASTPLSVGGNIQFF. For the CDR3, the DNA is TGTGCCAGCACCCCTCTCTCGGTCGGGGGAAACATTCAGTTCTTC. The V and J genes are TRBV6-2 or TRBV6-3 and TRBJ2-1; the D gene is possibly TRBD2 (6 bases). Trimming removed 7 bases from V and 13 bases from J, with 26 bases in between. Germline lookup yields CDR1 MNHEY and CDR2 SVGEGT. The CDR3 sequence is 15 residues long.

The rearrangement links TRBV6-4 to TRBJ2-1; tentative D call: TRBD2 (6 bases). The ends were cut back, 0 bases at V and 5 bases at J, with 11 bases in the middle. In germline, CDR1 is MRHNA, CDR2 SNTAGT. There are 15 residues in the CDR3. CDR3 loop: CASSDSRGINNEQFF. CDR3 sequence (DNA): TGTGCCAGCAGTGACTCTCGGGGGATCAACAATGAGCAGTTCTTC.

This clonotype appeared a few times. The gene calls are TRBV6-6 and TRBJ2-7; 7 positions match TRBD1. CDR3 length: 18 residues. Germline V lookup: CDR1 MNHNY, CDR2 SVGAGI (reference sequence). The V segment lost 0 bases and the J segment 3 bases; nucleotides outside the gene matches: 14. CDR3 DNA sequence: TGTGCCAGCAGTTACTCGAGTAATTATCGGGGACAGAACTACGAGCAGTACTTC. It specifies CASSYSSNYRGQNYEQYF.

The V gene is TRBV20-1, the J gene TRBJ2-7, with a tentative D call TRBD2 (5 bases). The germline V gene has CDR1 DFQATT and CDR2 SNEGSKA (reference sequence). Trimming stripped 1 base from V and 4 bases from J, with 17 bases between. The CDR3 consists of 15 residues. CDR3 amino acids: CSARVGVSDFYEQYF. Here the CDR3 DNA reads TGCAGTGCTAGAGTCGGTGTTAGCGACTTTTACGAGCAGTACTTC.

This sequence joins TRBV28 and TRBJ2-1; 10 nucleotides agree with TRBD2. V was pared by 2 bases and J by 9 bases, with 7 bases of the junction left unmatched. The V gene's germline CDR1 is MDHEN and CDR2 SYDVKM. CDR3 length: 15 residues. The CDR3 sequence is CASSLLPSGGFEQFF. The CDR3 nucleotides are TGTGCCAGCAGTTTACTCCCTAGCGGGGGTTTTGAGCAGTTCTTC.

This clonotype was counted ten times or more. This rearrangement joins TRBV27 to TRBJ2-7; 8 nucleotides line up with TRBD1. This CDR3 comprises 15 residues. Germline assignment: CDR1 MNHEY and CDR2 SMNVEV (reference sequence). V shed 6 bases and J 0 bases; nucleotides not matched to a gene: 7. DNA of the CDR3: TGTGCCAGCAGCTTGAGCACAGGGGGCTCCTACGAGCAGTACTTC. This codes for CASSLSTGGSYEQYF.

This clonotype appeared a few times. The rearrangement links TRBV9 to TRBJ1-6; TRBD1 is a possible D gene (6 bases). Trimming left V 3 bases short and J 7 bases short, with 11 bases between. The CDR3 has 14 amino acids. Looked up from germline, CDR1 is SGDLS and CDR2 is YYNGEE. Here the CDR3 reads CASSDQGRNSPLHF. CDR3 nucleotides: TGTGCCAGCAGCGATCAGGGGAGGAATTCACCCCTCCACTTT.

This clonotype turned up a few times. The J gene is TRBJ2-1, the V gene TRBV18; D gene ambiguous. V lost 5 bases to trimming and J lost 4 bases, with 9 bases between them. Germline CDR1 KGHSH, CDR2 LQKENI. The CDR3 length is 13 residues. The CDR3 here is CASSTNPYNEQFF. The DNA of the CDR3 is TGTGCCAGCTCAACAAACCCGTACAATGAGCAGTTCTTC.

Ten or more counts support this clonotype. The chain uses TRBV11-2 and TRBJ2-7; D not resolved. The CDR3 runs to 12 residues. Trimming took 5 bases from V and 3 from J, leaving 8 bases between them. CDR1 and CDR2 (germline): SGHAT, FQNNGV. CDR3 protein: CASSRADYEQYF. The CDR3 nucleotides read TGTGCCAGCAGCAGGGCAGACTACGAGCAGTACTTC.

V is TRBV2 and J is TRBJ2-2, with 7 bases fitting TRBD1. Germline CDR1 reads SNHLY; CDR2 reads FYNNEI. The CDR3 totals 16 residues. Trimming removed 6 bases from V and 2 bases from J; junction bases left unmatched: 9. In nucleotides, the CDR3 is TGTGCCAGCAGGGGGGAAAGGGACAGAAACACCGGGGAGCTGTTTTTT. It encodes CASRGERDRNTGELFF.

This clonotype was counted a few times. CDR3 sequence: CASSEDSSYGYTF. The CDR3 bases are TGTGCCAGCAGTGAGGACAGCAGCTATGGCTACACCTTC. V and J are TRBV6-1 and TRBJ1-2; D might be TRBD1 (6 bases). The V gene lost 3 bases and the J gene lost 4 bases, with 9 bases spanning the gap. The germline CDR1 and CDR2 sequences are MNHNS and SASEGT. The CDR3 runs to 13 residues.

The rearrangement uses TRBV19 and TRBJ2-1, with 9 bases identical to TRBD2. The germline V gene encodes CDR1 LNHDA and CDR2 SQIVND (reference sequence). After removal of 7 bases from V and 1 base from J, the junction contained 11 bases not matched to a gene. The CDR3 extends over 17 amino acids. The CDR3 spells CASNSGGRVWSYNEQFF. Here the CDR3 DNA reads TGTGCCAGTAACTCGGGCGGGAGGGTCTGGTCCTACAATGAGCAGTTCTTC.

This clonotype has at least ten counts. The genes are TRBV6-1 and TRBJ2-3, with 12 bases aligning to TRBD2. After removal of 4 bases from V and 8 bases from J, the junction contained 7 bases not matched to a gene. CDR3 length: 15 amino acids. In germline, CDR1 is MNHNS, CDR2 SASEGT. The CDR3 nucleotides read TGTGCCAGCAGTGCTCCGGGACTAGCGGGTGGTACGCAGTATTTT. It specifies CASSAPGLAGGTQYF.